This T cell receptor beta chain was identified in a study of CD8+CD57+ T cells in acquired aplastic anemia. Study conclusions and caveats: Between patients and controls, around 30 CD8+ CDR3 sequences were found in common.

The TCR beta profiling, which covered VDJ combination and CDR3 sequence, was carried out using genomic DNA as the template. TCRdb called the reads again in MiXCR, with one record for every CDR3 protein. Counted here are 220,000 or so distinct CDR3 sequences, roughly two thirds occurring once; the ten biggest clones make up about 60%. An expansion of CD8+CD57+ cells by flow cytometry had been shown in patients chosen for sequencing. Per germline, CDR1 SEHNR and CDR2 FQNEAQ (reference sequence). V lost 6 bases, J lost 6 bases, and 23 bases lay in between. This CDR3 has 16 amino acids. To note about this clonotype: What it recognizes is unknown.

The rearrangement links TRBV7-9 to TRBJ1-2, with D possibly TRBD1 on 6 matching bases. The specimen sequenced was sorted CD4+, CD8+, or CD8+CD57+ T cells (not recorded which) from PBMCs. This TCR was recovered from a human donor with aplastic anemia. CDR3 DNA sequence: TGTGCCAGCAGTGCGAGCTCCGGGGGGCAATGGGATGGCTACACCTTC. It is translated as CASSASSGGQWDGYTF.